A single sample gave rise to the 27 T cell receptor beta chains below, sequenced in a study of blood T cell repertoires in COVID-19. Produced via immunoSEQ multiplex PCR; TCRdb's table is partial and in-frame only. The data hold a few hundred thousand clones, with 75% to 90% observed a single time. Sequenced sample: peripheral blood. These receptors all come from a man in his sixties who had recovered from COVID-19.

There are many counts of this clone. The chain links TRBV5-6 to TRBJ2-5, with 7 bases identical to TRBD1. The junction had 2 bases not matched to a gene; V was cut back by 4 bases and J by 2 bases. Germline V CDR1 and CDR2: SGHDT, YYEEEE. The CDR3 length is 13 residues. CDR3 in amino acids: CASSGTAQETQYF. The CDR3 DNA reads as TGTGCCAGCAGCGGGACAGCACAAGAGACCCAGTACTTC.

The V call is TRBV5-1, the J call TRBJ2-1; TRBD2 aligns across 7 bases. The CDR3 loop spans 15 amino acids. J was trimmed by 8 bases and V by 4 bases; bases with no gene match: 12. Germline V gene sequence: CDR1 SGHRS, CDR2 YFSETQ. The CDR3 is CASSRGAGAVDEQFF. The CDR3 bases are TGCGCCAGCAGCCGAGGGGCGGGAGCGGTGGATGAGCAGTTCTTC.

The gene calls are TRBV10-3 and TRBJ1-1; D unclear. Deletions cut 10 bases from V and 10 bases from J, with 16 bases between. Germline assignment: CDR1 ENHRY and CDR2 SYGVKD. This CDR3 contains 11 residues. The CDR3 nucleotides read TGTGCCACTGAGGGATCGTATGGAGCTTTCTTT. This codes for CATEGSYGAFF.

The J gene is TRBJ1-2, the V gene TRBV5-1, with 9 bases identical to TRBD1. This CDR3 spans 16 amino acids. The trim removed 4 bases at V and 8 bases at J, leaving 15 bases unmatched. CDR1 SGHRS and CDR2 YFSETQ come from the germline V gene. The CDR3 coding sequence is TGCGCCAGCAGCCCGGGATTGACCACAGGGGGCTTAGGCTACACCTTC. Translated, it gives CASSPGLTTGGLGYTF.

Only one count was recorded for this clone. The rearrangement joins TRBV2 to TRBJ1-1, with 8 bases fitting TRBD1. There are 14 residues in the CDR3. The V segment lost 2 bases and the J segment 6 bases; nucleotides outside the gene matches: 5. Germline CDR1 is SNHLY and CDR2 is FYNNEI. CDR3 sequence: CASSETGRGPEAFF. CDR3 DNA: TGTGCCAGCAGTGAAACCGGCAGGGGGCCTGAAGCTTTCTTT.

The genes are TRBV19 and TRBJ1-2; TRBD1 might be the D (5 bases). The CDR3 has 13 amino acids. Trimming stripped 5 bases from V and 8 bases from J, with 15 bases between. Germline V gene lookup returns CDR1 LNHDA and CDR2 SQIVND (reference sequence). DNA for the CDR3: TGTGCCAGTAGTCCACCCGGGGGACGAGGCTACACCTTC. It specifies CASSPPGGRGYTF. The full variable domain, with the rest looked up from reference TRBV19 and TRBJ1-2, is DGGITQSPKYLFRKEGQNVTLSCEQNLNHDAMYWYRQDPGQGLRLIYYSQIVNDFQKGDIAEGYSVSREKKESFPLTVTSAQKNPTAFYLCASSPPGGRGYTFGSGTRLTVV.

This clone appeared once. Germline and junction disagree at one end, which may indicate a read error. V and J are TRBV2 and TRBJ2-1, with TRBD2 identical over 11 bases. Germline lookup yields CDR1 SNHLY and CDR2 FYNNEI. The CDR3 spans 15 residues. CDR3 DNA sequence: TGTGCCAACCAGCGACTAGCGGGGCCCTATAATGAGCAGTTCTTC. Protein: CANQRLAGPYNEQFF.

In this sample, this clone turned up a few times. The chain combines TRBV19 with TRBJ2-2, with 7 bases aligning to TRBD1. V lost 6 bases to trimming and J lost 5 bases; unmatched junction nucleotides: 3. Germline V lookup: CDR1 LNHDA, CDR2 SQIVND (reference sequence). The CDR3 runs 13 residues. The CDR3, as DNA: TGTGCCAGTAGGCCAGGGGGTACCGGGGAGCTGTTTTTT. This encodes CASRPGGTGELFF. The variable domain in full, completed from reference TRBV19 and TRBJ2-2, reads DGGITQSPKYLFRKEGQNVTLSCEQNLNHDAMYWYRQDPGQGLRLIYYSQIVNDFQKGDIAEGYSVSREKKESFPLTVTSAQKNPTAFYLCASRPGGTGELFFGEGSRLTVL.

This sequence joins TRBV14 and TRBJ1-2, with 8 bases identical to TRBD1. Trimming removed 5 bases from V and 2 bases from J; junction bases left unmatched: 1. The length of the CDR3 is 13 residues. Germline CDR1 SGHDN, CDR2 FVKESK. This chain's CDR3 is CASSWDRNYGYTF. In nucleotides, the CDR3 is TGTGCCAGCAGCTGGGACAGGAACTATGGCTACACCTTC.

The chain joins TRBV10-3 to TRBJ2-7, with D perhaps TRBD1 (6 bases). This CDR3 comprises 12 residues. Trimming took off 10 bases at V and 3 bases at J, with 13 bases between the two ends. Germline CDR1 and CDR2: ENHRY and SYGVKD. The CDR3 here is CATGQTNYEQYF. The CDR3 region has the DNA TGTGCCACCGGACAGACCAACTACGAGCAGTACTTC.

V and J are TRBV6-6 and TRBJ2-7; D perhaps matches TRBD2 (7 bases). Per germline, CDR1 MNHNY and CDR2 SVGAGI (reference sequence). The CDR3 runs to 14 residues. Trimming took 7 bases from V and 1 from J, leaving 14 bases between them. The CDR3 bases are TGTGCCAGCAATGGAGAGGGGGGGTCCTACGAGCAGTACTTC. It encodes CASNGEGGSYEQYF.

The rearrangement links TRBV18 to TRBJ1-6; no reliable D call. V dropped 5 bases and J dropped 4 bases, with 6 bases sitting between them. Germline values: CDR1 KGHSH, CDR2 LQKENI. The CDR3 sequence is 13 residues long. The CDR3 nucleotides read TGTGCCAGCTCATCAGGATATAATTCACCCCTCCACTTT. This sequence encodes CASSSGYNSPLHF.

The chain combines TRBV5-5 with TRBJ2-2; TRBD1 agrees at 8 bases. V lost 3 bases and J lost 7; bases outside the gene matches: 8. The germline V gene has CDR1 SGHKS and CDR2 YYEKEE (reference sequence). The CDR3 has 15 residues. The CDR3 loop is CASSSVRGQNGELFF. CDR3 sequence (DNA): TGTGCCAGCAGCTCCGTCAGGGGGCAGAACGGGGAGCTGTTTTTT.

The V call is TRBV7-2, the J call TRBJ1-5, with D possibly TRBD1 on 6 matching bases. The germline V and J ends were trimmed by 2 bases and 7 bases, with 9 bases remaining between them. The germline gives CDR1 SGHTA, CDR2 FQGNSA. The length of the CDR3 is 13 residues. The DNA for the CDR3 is TGTGCCAGCAGCTTAAGGACAGAGCAGCCCCAGCATTTT. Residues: CASSLRTEQPQHF.

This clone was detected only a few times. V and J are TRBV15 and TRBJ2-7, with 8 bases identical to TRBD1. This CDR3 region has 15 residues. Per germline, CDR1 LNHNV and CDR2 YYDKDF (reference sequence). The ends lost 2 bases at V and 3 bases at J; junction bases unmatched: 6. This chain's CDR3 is CATSRSGTGVYEQYF. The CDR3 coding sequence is TGTGCCACCAGCAGATCCGGGACAGGAGTCTACGAGCAGTACTTC.

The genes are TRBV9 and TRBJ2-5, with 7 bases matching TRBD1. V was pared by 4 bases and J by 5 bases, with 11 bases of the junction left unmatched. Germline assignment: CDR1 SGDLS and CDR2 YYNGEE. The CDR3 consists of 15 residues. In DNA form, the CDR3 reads TGTGCCAGCAGCCTACGAACAGGGGTCGGGGAGACCCAGTACTTC. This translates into CASSLRTGVGETQYF. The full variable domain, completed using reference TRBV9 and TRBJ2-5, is DSGVTQTPKHLITATGQRVTLRCSPRSGDLSVYWYQQSLDQGLQFLIQYYNGEERAKGNILERFSAQQFPDLHSELNLSSLELGDSALYFCASSLRTGVGETQYFGPGTRLLVL.

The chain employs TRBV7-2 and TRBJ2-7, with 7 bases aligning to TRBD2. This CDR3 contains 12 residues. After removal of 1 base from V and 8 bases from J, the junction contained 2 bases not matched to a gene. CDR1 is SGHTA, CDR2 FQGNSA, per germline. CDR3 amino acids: CASSLGLAKQYF. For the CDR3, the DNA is TGTGCCAGCAGCTTAGGACTAGCAAAGCAGTACTTC.

In nucleotides, the CDR3 is TGTGCCAGCAGCCAAATGGGAGCGGGGAGGAACGAGCAGTACTTC. Its protein product is CASSQMGAGRNEQYF. This chain uses TRBV7-2 with TRBJ2-7; 7 bases align to TRBD2. Germline values: CDR1 SGHTA, CDR2 FQGNSA. V lost 5 bases, J lost 5 bases, and 12 bases stayed unmatched. The CDR3 runs to 15 residues.

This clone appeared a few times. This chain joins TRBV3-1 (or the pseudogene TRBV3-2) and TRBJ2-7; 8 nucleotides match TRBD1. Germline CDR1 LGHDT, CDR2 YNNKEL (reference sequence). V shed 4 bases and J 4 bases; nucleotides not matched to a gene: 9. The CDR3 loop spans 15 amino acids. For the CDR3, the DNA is TGTGCCAGCAGCCGGGAGGACAGGGTTACTTACGAGCAGTACTTC. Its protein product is CASSREDRVTYEQYF.

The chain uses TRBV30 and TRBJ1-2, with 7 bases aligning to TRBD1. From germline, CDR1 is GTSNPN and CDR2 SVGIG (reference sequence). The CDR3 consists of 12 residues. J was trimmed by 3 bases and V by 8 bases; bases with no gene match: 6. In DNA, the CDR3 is TGTGCCGGAGGGGACAGTGACTATGGCTACACCTTC. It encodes CAGGDSDYGYTF.

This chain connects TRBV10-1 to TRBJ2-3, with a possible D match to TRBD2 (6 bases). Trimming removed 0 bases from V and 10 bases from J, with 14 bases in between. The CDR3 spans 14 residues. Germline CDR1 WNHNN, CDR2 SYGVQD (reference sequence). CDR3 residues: CASSESDSRRAQYF. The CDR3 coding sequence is TGCGCCAGCAGTGAGTCTGACAGCCGGAGGGCGCAGTATTTT.

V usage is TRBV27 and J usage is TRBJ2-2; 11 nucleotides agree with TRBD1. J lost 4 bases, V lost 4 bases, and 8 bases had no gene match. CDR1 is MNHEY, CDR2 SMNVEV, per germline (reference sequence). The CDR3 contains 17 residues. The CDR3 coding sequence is TGTGCCAGCAGTTCCATACAGGACAGGGGGCGCACCGGGGAGCTGTTTTTT. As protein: CASSSIQDRGRTGELFF.

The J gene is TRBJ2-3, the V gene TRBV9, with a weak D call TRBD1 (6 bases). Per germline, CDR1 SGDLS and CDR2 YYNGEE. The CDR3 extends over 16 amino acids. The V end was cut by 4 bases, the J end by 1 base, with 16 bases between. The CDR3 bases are TGTGCCAGCAGCCCCACAGGGAAGTCGGGCACAGATACGCAGTATTTT. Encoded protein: CASSPTGKSGTDTQYF. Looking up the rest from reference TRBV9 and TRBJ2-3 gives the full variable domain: DSGVTQTPKHLITATGQRVTLRCSPRSGDLSVYWYQQSLDQGLQFLIQYYNGEERAKGNILERFSAQQFPDLHSELNLSSLELGDSALYFCASSPTGKSGTDTQYFGPGTRLTVL.

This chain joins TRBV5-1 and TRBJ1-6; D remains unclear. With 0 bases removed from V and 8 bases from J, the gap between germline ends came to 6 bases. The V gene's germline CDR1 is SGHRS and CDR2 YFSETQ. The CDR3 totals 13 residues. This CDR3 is CASSLGVDSPLHF. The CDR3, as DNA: TGCGCCAGCAGCTTGGGTGTAGATTCACCCCTCCACTTT.

The CDR3 loop is CASSPYGQGAGNTIYF. The CDR3 DNA is TGTGCCAGCTCACCCTACGGACAGGGTGCTGGAAACACCATATATTTT. V is TRBV18 and J is TRBJ1-3, with TRBD1 matching 8 bases. Germline CDR1 KGHSH, CDR2 LQKENI. This CDR3 contains 16 residues. With 3 bases clipped from V and 2 bases from J, the junction kept 6 bases outside the gene matches.

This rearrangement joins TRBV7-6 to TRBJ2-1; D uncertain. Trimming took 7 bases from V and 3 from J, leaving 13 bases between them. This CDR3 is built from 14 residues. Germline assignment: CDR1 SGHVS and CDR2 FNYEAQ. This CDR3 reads CASTDYRVYNEQFF. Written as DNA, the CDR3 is TGTGCCAGCACCGATTACAGAGTCTACAATGAGCAGTTCTTC.

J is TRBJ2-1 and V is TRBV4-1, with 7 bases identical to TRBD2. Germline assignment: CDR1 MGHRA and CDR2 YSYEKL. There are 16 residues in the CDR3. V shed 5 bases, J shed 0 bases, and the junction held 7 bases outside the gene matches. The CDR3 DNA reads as TGCGCCAGCAGCGTACAAGCGGGGATCTCCTACAATGAGCAGTTCTTC. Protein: CASSVQAGISYNEQFF.